This T cell receptor beta chain was profiled in a study of Graves' ophthalmopathy and Graves' hyperthyroidism. Germline loops: CDR1 SNHLY, CDR2 FYNNEI. Deletions cut 4 bases from V and 6 bases from J, with 13 bases between. The CDR3 extends over 15 amino acids. This clonotype has only a few counts. Disease in donors with ophthalmopathy had moderate-to-severe activity, CAS ≥3, NOSPECS ≥4 and under 3 months' duration. TCR beta CDR3 amplification used RNA transcripts. An opening RT-PCR round employed HTBI primers and preceded a second-round multiplex PCR. TCRdb re-derived calls from the multiplex PCR reads in MiXCR, one entry per CDR3 protein. Among 200,000 to 250,000 distinct CDR3 sequences, less than 55% were seen once, and the ten largest hold approximately 44%.

The receptor comes from an adult man with Graves' ophthalmopathy. The chain joins TRBV2 to TRBJ1-6, with D hard to call. Sequenced material: peripheral blood. Here the CDR3 DNA reads TGTGCCAGCAGTGCAGGACGGCGGGGTAATTCACCCCTCCACTTT. It yields the protein CASSAGRRGNSPLHF.